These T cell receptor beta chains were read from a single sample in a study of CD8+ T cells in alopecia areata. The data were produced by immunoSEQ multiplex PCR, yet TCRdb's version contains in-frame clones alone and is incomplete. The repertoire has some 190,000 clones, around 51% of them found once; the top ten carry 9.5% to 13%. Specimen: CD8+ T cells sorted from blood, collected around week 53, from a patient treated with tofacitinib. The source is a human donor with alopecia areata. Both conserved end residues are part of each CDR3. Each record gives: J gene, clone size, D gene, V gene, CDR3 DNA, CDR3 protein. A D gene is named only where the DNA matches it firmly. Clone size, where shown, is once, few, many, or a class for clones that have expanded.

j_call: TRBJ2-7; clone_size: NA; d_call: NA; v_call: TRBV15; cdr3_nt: TGTGCCACCAGCAAGGGACATGGCCAGACCTACGAGCAGTACTTC; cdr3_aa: CATSKGHGQTYEQYF
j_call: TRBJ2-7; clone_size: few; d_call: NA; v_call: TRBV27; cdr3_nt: TGTGCCAGCAGTTTAAGAGGCAGATCCACTTACGAGCAGTACTTC; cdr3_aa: CASSLRGRSTYEQYF
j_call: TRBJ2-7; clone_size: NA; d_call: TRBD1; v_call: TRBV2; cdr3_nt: TGTGCCAGCTACAGGACAGGGGCCAACGAGCAGTACTTC; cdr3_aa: CASYRTGANEQYF
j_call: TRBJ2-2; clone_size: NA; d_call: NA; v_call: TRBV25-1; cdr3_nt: TGTGCCAGCAGCTCCTCACAAATCGGGGAGCTGTTTTTT; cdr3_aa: CASSSSQIGELFF
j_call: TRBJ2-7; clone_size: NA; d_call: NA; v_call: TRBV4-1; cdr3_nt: TGCGCCAGCATGGCGGAAAGCTCCTACGAGCAGTACTTC; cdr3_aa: CASMAESSYEQYF
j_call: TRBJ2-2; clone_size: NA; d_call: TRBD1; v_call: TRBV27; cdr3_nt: TGTGCCAGCAGTCCGATCGGACAGGGCGGGGAGCTGTTTTTT; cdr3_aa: CASSPIGQGGELFF
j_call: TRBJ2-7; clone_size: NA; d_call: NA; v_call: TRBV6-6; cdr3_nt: TGTGCCAGCAGTTACTCAGGAGGGGAGTTCTCCTACGAGCAGTACTTC; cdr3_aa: CASSYSGGEFSYEQYF
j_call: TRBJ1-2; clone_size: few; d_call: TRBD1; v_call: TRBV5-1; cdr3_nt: TGCGCCAGCAGCTTGGCGCCGACAGGGGAGGGCTACACCTTC; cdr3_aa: CASSLAPTGEGYTF
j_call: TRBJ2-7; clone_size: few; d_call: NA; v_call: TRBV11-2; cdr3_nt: TGTGCCAGCAGCCGGAGCCAGGGGCGCGAGCAGTACTTC; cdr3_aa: CASSRSQGREQYF
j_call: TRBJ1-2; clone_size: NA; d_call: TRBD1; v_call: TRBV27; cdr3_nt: TGTGCCAGCAGAGTAATGGGACAGGGGGACTATGGCTACACCTTC; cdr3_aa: CASRVMGQGDYGYTF
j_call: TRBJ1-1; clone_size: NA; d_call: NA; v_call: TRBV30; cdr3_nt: TGTGCCTGGAGTAGGGGACTAATGGGTGAAGCTTTCTTT; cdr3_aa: CAWSRGLMGEAFF
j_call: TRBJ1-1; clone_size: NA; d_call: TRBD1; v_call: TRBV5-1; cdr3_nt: TGCGCCAGCAGCTACCGACAGGGTAACACTGAAGCTTTCTTT; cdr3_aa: CASSYRQGNTEAFF
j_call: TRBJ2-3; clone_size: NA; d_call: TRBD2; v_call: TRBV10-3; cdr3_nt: TGTGCCATCAATGCTCTAGCGGGGACTCCGAACGGTACAGATACGCAGTATTTT; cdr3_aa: CAINALAGTPNGTDTQYF
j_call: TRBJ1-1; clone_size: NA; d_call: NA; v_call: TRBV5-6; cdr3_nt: TGTGCCAGCAGCGTAGGACGGTCTGAAGCTTTCTTT; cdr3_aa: CASSVGRSEAFF